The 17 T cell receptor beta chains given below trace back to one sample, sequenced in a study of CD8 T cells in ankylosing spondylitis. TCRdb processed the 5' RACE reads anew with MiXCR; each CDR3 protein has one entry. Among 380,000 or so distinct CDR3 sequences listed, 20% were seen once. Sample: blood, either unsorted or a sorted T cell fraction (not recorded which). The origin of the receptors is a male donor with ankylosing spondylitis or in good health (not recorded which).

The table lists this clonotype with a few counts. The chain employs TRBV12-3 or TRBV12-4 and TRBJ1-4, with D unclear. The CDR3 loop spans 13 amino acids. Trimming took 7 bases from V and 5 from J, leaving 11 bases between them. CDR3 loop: CASTFGKNEKLFF. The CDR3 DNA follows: TGTGCCAGCACCTTCGGGAAGAATGAAAAACTGTTTTTT.

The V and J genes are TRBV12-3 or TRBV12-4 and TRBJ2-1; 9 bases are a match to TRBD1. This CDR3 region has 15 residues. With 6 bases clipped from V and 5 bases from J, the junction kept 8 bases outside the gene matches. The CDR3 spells CASSQGQGIDNEQFF. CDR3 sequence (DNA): TGTGCCAGCAGCCAGGGACAGGGCATCGACAATGAGCAGTTCTTC.

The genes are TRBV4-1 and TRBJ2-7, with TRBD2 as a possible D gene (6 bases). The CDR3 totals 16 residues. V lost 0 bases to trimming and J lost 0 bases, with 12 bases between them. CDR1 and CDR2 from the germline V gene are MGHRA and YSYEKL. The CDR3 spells CASSQDGEEGSYEQYF. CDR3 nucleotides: TGCGCCAGCAGCCAAGATGGGGAGGAAGGCTCCTACGAGCAGTACTTC.

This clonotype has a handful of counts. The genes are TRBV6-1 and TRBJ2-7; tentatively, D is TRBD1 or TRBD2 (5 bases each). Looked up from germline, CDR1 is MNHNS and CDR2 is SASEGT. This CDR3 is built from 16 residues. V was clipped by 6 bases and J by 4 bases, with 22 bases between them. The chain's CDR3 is CASRTTPGTGVYEQYF. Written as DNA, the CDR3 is TGTGCCAGCAGGACCACCCCCGGGACCGGGGTATACGAGCAGTACTTC.

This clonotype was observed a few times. The CDR3 sequence is CASSFAGVGETQYF. The CDR3 DNA reads as TGTGCCAGCAGTTTTGCGGGGGTAGGAGAGACCCAGTACTTC. V gene TRBV28 combines with J gene TRBJ2-5; 7 nucleotides match TRBD2. This CDR3 spans 14 amino acids. Germline V lookup: CDR1 MDHEN, CDR2 SYDVKM. J was trimmed by 4 bases and V by 3 bases; bases with no gene match: 5.

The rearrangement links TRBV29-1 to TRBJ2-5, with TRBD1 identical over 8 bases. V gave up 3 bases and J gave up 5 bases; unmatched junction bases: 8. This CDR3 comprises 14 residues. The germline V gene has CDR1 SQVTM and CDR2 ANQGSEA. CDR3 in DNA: TGCAGCGTTGATGGGGCAGGGGGCGAGGAGACCCAGTACTTC. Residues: CSVDGAGGEETQYF.

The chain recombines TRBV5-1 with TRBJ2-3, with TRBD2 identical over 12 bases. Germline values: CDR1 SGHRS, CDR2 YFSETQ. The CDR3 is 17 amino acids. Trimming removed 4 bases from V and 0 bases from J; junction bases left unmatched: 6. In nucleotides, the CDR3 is TGCGCCAGCAGCCGCCTAGCGGGGGGGACTAGCACAGATACGCAGTATTTT. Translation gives CASSRLAGGTSTDTQYF. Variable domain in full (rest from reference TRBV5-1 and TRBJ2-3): KAGVTQTPRYLIKTRGQQVTLSCSPISGHRSVSWYQQTPGQGLQFLFEYFSETQRNKGNFPGRFSGRQFSNSRSEMNVSTLELGDSALYLCASSRLAGGTSTDTQYFGPGTRLTVL.

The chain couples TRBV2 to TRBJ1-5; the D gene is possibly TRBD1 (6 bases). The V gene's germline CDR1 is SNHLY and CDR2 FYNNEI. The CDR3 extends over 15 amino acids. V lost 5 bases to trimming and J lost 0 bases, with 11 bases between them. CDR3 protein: CASSPGTNSNQPQHF. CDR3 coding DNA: TGTGCCAGCAGTCCCGGGACAAATAGCAATCAGCCCCAGCATTTT.

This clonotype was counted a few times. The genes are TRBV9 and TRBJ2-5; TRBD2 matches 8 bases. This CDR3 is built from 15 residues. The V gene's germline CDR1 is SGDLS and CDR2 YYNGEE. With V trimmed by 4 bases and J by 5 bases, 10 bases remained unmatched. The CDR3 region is CASSPYSGGQETQYF. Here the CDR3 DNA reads TGTGCCAGCAGCCCCTACTCGGGGGGGCAGGAGACCCAGTACTTC.

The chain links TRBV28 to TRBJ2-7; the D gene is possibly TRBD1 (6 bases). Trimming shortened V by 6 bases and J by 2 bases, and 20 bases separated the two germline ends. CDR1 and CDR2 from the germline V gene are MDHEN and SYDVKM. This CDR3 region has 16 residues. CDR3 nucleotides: TGTGCCAGCAGCTCCATGTCAGGGGTTATCCCCTACGAGCAGTACTTC. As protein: CASSSMSGVIPYEQYF.

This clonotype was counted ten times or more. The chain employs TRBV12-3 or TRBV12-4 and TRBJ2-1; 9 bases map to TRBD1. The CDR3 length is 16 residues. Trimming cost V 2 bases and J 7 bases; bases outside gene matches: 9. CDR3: CASSLSATGGLNEQFF. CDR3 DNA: TGTGCCAGCAGTTTATCCGCGACAGGGGGTTTGAATGAGCAGTTCTTC.

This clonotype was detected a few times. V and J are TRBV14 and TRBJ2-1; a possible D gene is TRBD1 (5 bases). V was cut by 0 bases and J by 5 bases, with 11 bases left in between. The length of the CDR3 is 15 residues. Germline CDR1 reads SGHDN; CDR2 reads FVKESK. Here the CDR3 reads CASSQDRVGDNEQFF. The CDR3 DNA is TGTGCCAGCAGCCAAGACAGGGTTGGCGACAATGAGCAGTTCTTC.

Here the CDR3 reads CASSEGTASNEKLFF. CDR3 bases: TGTGCCAGCAGCGAGGGGACAGCGAGTAATGAAAAACTGTTTTTT. The chain is built from TRBV13 and TRBJ1-4, with 7 bases identical to TRBD1. Germline loops: CDR1 PRHDT, CDR2 FYEKMQ (reference sequence). The CDR3 sequence is 15 residues long. V lost 5 bases to trimming and J lost 4 bases; unmatched junction nucleotides: 7. The whole variable domain, remainder taken from reference TRBV13 and TRBJ1-4, is AAGVIQSPRHLIKEKRETATLKCYPIPRHDTVYWYQQGPGQDPQFLISFYEKMQSDKGSIPDRFSAQQFSDYHSELNMSSLELGDSALYFCASSEGTASNEKLFFGSGTQLSVL.

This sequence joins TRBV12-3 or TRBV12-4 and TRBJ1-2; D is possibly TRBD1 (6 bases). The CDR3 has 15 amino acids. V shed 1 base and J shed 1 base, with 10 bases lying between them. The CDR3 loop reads CASSLGTALNYGYTF. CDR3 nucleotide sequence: TGTGCCAGCAGTTTAGGGACAGCGCTTAACTATGGCTACACCTTC.

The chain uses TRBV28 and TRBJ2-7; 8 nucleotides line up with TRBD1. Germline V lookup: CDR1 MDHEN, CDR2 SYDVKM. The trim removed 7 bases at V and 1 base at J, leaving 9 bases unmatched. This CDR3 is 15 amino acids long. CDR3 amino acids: CASKKRQGFSYEQYF. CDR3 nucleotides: TGTGCCAGCAAAAAAAGACAGGGGTTTTCCTACGAGCAGTACTTC.

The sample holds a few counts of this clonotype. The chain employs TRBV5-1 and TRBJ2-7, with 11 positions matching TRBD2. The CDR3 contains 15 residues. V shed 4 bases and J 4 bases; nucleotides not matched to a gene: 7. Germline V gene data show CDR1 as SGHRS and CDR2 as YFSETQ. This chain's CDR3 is CASSSPLAGDYEQYF. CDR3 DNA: TGCGCCAGCAGCAGCCCACTAGCGGGGGATTACGAGCAGTACTTC.

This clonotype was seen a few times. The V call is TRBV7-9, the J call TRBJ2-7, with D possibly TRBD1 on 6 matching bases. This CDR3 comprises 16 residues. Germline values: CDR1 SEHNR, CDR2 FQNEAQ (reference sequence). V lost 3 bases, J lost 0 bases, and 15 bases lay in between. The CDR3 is CASSLATGGLSYEQYF. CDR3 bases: TGTGCCAGCAGCTTGGCGACAGGAGGTCTCTCCTACGAGCAGTACTTC.